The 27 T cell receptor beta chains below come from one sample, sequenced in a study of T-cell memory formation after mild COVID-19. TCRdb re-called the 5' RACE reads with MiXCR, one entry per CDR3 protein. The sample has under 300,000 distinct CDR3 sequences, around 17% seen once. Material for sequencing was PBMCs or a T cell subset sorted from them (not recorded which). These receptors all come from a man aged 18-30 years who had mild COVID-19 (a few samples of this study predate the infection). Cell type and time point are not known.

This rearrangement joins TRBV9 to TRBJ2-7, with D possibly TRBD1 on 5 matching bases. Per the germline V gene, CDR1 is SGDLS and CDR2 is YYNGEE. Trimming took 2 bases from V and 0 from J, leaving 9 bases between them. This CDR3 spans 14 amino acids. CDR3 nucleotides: TGTGCCAGCAGCGTTGGGGCGAACTCCTACGAGCAGTACTTC. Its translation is CASSVGANSYEQYF.

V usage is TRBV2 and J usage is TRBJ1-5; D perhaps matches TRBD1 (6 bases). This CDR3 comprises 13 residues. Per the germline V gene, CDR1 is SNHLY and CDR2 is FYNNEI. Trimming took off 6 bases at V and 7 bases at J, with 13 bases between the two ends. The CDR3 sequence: CASRNRAGQPQHF. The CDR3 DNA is TGTGCCAGCAGGAACAGGGCTGGGCAGCCCCAGCATTTT.

The CDR3 is CASSVGMHNEQFF. The CDR3 DNA sequence: TGTGCCAGCAGCGTAGGTATGCACAATGAGCAGTTCTTC. V gene TRBV9 combines with J gene TRBJ2-1; D uncertain. The CDR3 runs 13 residues. The germline CDR1 and CDR2 sequences are SGDLS and YYNGEE. Trimming shortened V by 0 bases and J by 5 bases, and 6 bases separated the two germline ends. The variable domain in full, completed from reference TRBV9 and TRBJ2-1, reads DSGVTQTPKHLITATGQRVTLRCSPRSGDLSVYWYQQSLDQGLQFLIQYYNGEERAKGNILERFSAQQFPDLHSELNLSSLELGDSALYFCASSVGMHNEQFFGPGTRLTVL.

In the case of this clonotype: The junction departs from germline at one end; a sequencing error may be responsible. DNA of the CDR3: TGTGCTAGTGGTTCCCCTGGGACTCCCTCTATACCCTACGATGAGCAGTTCTTC. It encodes CASGSPGTPSIPYDEQFF. V gene TRBV12-5 combines with J gene TRBJ2-1, with D maybe TRBD2 (6 bases). This CDR3 region has 18 residues. Germline V gene data show CDR1 as LGHNT and CDR2 as FRNRAP. Filled out from reference TRBV12-5 and TRBJ2-1, the complete variable domain reads DARVTQTPRHKVTEMGQEVTMRCQPILGHNTVFWYRQTMMQGLELLAYFRNRAPLDDSGMPKDRFSAEMPDATLATLKIQPSEPRDSAVYFCASGSPGTPSIPYDEQFFGPGTRLTVL.

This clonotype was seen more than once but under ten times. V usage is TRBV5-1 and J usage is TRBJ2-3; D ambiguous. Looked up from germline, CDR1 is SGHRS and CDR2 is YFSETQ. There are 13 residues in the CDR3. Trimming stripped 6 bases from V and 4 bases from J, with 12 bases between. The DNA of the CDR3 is TGCGCCAGCACCCGGTCGGACGCAGATACGCAGTATTTT. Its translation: CASTRSDADTQYF. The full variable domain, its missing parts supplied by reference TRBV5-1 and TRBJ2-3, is KAGVTQTPRYLIKTRGQQVTLSCSPISGHRSVSWYQQTPGQGLQFLFEYFSETQRNKGNFPGRFSGRQFSNSRSEMNVSTLELGDSALYLCASTRSDADTQYFGPGTRLTVL.

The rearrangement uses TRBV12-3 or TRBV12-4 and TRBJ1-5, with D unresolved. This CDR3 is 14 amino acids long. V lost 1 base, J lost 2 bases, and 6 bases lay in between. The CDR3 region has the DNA TGTGCCAGCAGTTTAGTCGTGGGCAATCAGCCCCAGCATTTT. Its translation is CASSLVVGNQPQHF.

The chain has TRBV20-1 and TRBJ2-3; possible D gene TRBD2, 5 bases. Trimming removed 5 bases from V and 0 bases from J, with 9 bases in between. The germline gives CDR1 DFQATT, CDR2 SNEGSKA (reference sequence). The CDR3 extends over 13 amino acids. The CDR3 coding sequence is TGCAGTGCTTTAGGGAGCAGCACAGATACGCAGTATTTT. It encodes CSALGSSTDTQYF.

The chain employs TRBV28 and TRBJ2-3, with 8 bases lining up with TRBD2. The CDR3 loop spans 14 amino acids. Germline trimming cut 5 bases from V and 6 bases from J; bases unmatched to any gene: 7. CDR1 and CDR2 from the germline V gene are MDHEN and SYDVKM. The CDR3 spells CASSRSGGRDTQYF. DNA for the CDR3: TGTGCCAGCAGTCGAAGCGGGGGTCGTGATACGCAGTATTTT.

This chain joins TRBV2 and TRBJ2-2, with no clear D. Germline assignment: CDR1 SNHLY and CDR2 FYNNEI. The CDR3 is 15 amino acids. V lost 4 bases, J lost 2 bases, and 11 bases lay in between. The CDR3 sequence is CASSATTINTGELFF. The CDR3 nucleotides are TGTGCCAGCAGTGCTACGACAATCAACACCGGGGAGCTGTTTTTT.

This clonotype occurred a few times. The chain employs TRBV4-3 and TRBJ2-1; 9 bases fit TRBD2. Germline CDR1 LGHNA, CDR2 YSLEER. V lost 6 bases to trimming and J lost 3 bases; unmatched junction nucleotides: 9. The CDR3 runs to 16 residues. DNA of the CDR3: TGCGCCAGCAGTCGAGATCTAGCGGGGCTCTACAATGAGCAGTTCTTC. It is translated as CASSRDLAGLYNEQFF.

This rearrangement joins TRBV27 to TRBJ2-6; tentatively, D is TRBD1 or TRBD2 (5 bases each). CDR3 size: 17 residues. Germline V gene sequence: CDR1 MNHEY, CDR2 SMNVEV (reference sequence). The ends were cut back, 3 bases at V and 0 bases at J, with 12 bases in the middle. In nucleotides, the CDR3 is TGTGCCAGCAGTTTTGGGACCGGTCCCTCTGGGGCCAACGTCCTGACTTTC. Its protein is CASSFGTGPSGANVLTF. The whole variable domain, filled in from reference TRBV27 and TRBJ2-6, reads EAQVTQNPRYLITVTGKKLTVTCSQNMNHEYMSWYRQDPGLGLRQIYYSMNVEVTDKGDVPEGYKVSRKEKRNFPLILESPSPNQTSLYFCASSFGTGPSGANVLTFGAGSRLTVL.

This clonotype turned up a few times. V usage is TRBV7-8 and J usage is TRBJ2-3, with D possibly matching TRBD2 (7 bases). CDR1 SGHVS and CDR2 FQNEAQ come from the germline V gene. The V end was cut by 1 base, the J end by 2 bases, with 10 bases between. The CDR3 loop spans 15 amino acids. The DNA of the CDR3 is TGTGCCAGCAGCTTAGGGCGGGGGCTCACAGATACGCAGTATTTT. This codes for CASSLGRGLTDTQYF.

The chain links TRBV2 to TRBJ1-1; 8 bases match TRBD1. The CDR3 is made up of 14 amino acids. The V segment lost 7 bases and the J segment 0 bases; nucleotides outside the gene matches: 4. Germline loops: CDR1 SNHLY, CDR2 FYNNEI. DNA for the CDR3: TGTGCCAGCATGCGGACAGGGATGAACACTGAAGCTTTCTTT. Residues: CASMRTGMNTEAFF. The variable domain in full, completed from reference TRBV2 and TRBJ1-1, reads EPEVTQTPSHQVTQMGQEVILRCVPISNHLYFYWYRQILGQKVEFLVSFYNNEISEKSEIFDDQFSVERPDGSNFTLKIRSTKLEDSAMYFCASMRTGMNTEAFFGQGTRLTVV.

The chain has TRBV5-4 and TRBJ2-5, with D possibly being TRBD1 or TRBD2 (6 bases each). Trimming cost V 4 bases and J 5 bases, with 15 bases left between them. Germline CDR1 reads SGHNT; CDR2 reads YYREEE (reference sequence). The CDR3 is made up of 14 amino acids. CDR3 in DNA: TGTGCCAGCAGCCGAAACGGGGGCGGGGAGACCCAGTACTTC. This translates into CASSRNGGGETQYF.

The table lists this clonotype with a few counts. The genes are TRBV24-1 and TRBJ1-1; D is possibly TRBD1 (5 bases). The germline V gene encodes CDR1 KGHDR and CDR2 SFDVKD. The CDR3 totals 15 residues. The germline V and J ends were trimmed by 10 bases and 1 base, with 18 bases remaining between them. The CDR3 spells CATCGGSRENTEAFF. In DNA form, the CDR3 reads TGTGCCACGTGTGGGGGGTCGAGGGAGAACACTGAAGCTTTCTTT.

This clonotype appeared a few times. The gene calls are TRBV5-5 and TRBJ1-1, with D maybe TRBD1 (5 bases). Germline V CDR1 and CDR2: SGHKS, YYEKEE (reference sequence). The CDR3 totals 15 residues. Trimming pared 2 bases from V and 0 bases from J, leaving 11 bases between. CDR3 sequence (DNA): TGTGCCAGCAGCTTTACAACGGGGCTGAACACTGAAGCTTTCTTT. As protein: CASSFTTGLNTEAFF. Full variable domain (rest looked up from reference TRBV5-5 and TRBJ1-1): DAGVTQSPTHLIKTRGQQVTLRCSPISGHKSVSWYQQVLGQGPQFIFQYYEKEERGRGNFPDRFSARQFPNYSSELNVNALLLGDSALYLCASSFTTGLNTEAFFGQGTRLTVV.

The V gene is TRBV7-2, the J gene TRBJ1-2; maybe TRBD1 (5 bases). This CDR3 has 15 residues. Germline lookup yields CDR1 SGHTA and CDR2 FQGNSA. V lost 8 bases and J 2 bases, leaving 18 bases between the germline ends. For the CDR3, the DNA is TGTGCCAGCGCATTCCAGGGAGAAGCGAACTATGGCTACACCTTC. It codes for CASAFQGEANYGYTF.

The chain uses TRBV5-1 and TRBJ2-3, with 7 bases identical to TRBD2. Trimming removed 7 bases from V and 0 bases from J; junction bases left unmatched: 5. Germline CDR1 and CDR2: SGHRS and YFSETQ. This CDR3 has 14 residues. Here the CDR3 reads CASLGGASTDTQYF. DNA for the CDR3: TGCGCCAGCTTGGGAGGGGCGAGCACAGATACGCAGTATTTT. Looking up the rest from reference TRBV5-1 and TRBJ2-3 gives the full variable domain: KAGVTQTPRYLIKTRGQQVTLSCSPISGHRSVSWYQQTPGQGLQFLFEYFSETQRNKGNFPGRFSGRQFSNSRSEMNVSTLELGDSALYLCASLGGASTDTQYFGPGTRLTVL.

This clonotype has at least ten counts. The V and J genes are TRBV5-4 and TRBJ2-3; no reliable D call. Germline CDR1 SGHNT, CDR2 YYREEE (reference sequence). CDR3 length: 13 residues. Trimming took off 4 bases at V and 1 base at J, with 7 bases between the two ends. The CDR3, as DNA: TGTGCCAGCAGCGGCGGCCGCACAGATACGCAGTATTTT. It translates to CASSGGRTDTQYF.

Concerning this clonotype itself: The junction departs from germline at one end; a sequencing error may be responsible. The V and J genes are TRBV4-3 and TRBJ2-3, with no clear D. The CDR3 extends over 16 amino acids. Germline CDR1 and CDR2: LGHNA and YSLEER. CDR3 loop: CASIQDNRIYTDTQYF. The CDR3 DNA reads TGCGCCAGCATCCAAGATAACCGGATTTACACAGATACGCAGTATTTT.

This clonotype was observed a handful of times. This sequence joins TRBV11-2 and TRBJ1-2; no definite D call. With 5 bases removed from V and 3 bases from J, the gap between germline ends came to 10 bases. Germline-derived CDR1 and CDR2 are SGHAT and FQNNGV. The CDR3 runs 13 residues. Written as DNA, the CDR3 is TGTGCCAGCAGCCTATCCACCCACTATGGCTACACCTTC. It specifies CASSLSTHYGYTF.

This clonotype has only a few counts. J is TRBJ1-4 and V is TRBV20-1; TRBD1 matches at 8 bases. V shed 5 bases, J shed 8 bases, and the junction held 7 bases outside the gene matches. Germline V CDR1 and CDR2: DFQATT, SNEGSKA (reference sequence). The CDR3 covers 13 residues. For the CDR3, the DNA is TGCAGTGCTGGGACAGGAGGAGACGAAAAACTGTTTTTT. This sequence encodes CSAGTGGDEKLFF.

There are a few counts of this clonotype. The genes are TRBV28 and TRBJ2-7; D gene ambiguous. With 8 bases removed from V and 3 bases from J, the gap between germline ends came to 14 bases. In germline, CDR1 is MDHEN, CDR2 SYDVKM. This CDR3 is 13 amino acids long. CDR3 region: CASSSITSYEQYV. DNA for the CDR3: TGTGCCAGCTCCTCTATCACAAGCTACGAGCAGTACGTC.

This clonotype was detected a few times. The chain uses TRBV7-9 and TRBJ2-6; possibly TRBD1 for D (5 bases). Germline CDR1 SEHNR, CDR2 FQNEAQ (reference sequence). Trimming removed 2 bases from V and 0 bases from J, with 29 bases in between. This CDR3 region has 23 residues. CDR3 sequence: CASSLSLRGLLSRTHSGANVLTF. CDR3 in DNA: TGTGCCAGCAGCTTATCCTTAAGGGGCCTCCTCTCTCGGACCCACTCTGGGGCCAACGTCCTGACTTTC. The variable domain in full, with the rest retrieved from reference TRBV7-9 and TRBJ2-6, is DTGVSQNPRHKITKRGQNVTFRCDPISEHNRLYWYRQTLGQGPEFLTYFQNEAQLEKSRLLSDRFSAERPKGSFSTLEIQRTEQGDSAMYLCASSLSLRGLLSRTHSGANVLTFGAGSRLTVL.

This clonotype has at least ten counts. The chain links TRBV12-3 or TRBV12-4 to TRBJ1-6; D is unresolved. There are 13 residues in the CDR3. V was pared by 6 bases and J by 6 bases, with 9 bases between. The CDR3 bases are TGTGCCAGCAGCCCCCAGGTTAATTCACCCCTCCACTTT. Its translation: CASSPQVNSPLHF.

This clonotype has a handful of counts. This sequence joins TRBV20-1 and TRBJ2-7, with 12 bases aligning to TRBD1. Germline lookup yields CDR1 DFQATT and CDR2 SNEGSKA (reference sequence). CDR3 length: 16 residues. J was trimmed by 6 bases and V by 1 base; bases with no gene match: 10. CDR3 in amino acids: CSARGLGTGGLSEQYV. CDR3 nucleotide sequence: TGCAGTGCTAGAGGGCTCGGGACAGGGGGCCTGAGCGAGCAGTACGTC.

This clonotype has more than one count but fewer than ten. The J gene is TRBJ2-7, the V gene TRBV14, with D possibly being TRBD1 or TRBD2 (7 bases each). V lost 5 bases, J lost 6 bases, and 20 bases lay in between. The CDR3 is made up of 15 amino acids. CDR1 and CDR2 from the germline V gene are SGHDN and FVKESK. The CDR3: CASSNDREGSTEQYF. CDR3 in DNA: TGTGCCAGCAGCAACGACAGGGAGGGTTCCACCGAGCAGTACTTC.